Sequencing of this T cell receptor beta chain was carried out in a study of T-cell reconstitution after alpha-beta-depleted transplantation in children. Study findings and constraints: The main origin of T-cell counts and diversity one year after transplant was newly produced T cells. By about two months after transplant, alpha-beta T cells reportedly arose from several hundred graft clones that had expanded.

In its sample, this clonotype was seen a few times. Its antigen is undetermined. Preparing the TCRbeta library involved the use of unique molecular identifiers. TCRdb passed the PCR reads through MiXCR, listing each CDR3 protein once. Among approximately 1,000,000 distinct CDR3 sequences listed, around 30% were seen once. Germline lookup yields CDR1 SGHRS and CDR2 YFSETQ. The CDR3 extends over 17 amino acids. V gave up 1 base and J gave up 10 bases, with 24 bases separating them. The starting material was PBMCs, mostly from graft donor cells, obtained 360 days after TCRalphabeta/CD19-depleted stem cell transplant. This chain links TRBV5-1 with TRBJ2-1; D unclear. This receptor was identified in a boy less than two years old who had a stem cell transplant for SCID, so the T cells may come from the graft donor. The CDR3, as DNA: TGCGCCAGCAGCTTGACTGGACGGGTATTATTCTTCAGGGAGCAGTTCTTC. Residues: CASSLTGRVLFFREQFF.